This TCR beta chain is drawn from a study of CXCR3-negative and CXCR3-positive naive CD8 T cells. Study context: The libraries together contributed about 135 million TRB reads, each supplying about 1.5 +/- 0.3 million.

Study-level results: With CXCR3 expression partially decreased after cryopreservation, most assays relied on fresh PBMCs. The study found comparably high diversity in both naive subsets and much lower diversity in memory CD8+ cells.

The CDR3 is 13 residues long. The germline CDR1 and CDR2 sequences are SEHNR and FQNEAQ (reference sequence). The CD45RO-CCR7+CD27+CD95- phenotype denoted naive CD8+ T cells. Researchers prepared the TRB cDNA libraries using 5' RACE with UMI labels. After re-calling the 5' RACE reads, TCRdb lists one entry per CDR3 protein, DNA absent. The sample yields some 130,000 distinct CDR3 sequences, of which the top ten take up just under 0.5%. In the case of this clonotype: Its specificity is not known.

The source material was naive CXCR3- CD8+ T cells from blood. Subset defined: CD45RO-CCR7+CD27+CD95- naive CD8+ T cells lacking CXCR3 (TNR3-). The receptor comes from a human donor in good health. Some clones in this sample may be carry-over from other donors' samples. V gene TRBV7-9 combines with J gene TRBJ2-5; TCRdb picks TRBD2, but there is no DNA to check that call. CDR3 sequence: CASSPTTSGDPEF.